A selection of T cell receptor beta chains follows, all from one sample in a study of CD8 T cells in Susac syndrome. TCRdb called the immunoSEQ multiplex PCR reads again in MiXCR, with one record for every CDR3 protein. The sample yields approximately 200,000 distinct CDR3 sequences, over 90% seen once. The source material was CD4+ T cells from PBMCs. Receptors originate from a human donor with multiple sclerosis. Both conserved end residues are part of each CDR3. A D gene is named only where the DNA matches it firmly. A row's size may be missing; if present it is once, few, many or a size class.

abundance,d_gene,j_gene,v_gene,CDR3nt,CDR3aa
NA,NA,TRBJ2-6,TRBV7-8,TGTGCCAGCAGCTTAGAACGGTGGCTCACGTCTCCCTCTGGGGCCAACGTCCTGACTTTC,CASSLERWLTSPSGANVLTF
NA,TRBD2,TRBJ2-5,TRBV12-3/TRBV12-4,TGTGCCAGCAGTCTTTGGACTAGCGGGGGGGTAATCACCCAGTACTTC,CASSLWTSGGVITQYF
NA,NA,TRBJ2-5,TRBV7-8,TGTGCCAGCAGCGAGAGTTCTGCCCCCCCTCACTTC,CASSESSAPPHF
NA,NA,TRBJ1-2,TRBV12-3/TRBV12-4,TGTGCCAGCGGTCAAGGTGGGGGGTTAAGTGGCTACACCTTC,CASGQGGGLSGYTF
NA,NA,TRBJ2-1,TRBV29-1,TGCAGCGTTCTCAGTCCATACAATGAGCAGTTCTTC,CSVLSPYNEQFF
NA,TRBD1,TRBJ1-1,TRBV3-1,TGTGCCAGCAGCCCAAACCCCGGGACAGGGAGGCCTGAAGCTTTCTTT,CASSPNPGTGRPEAFF
NA,NA,TRBJ1-4,TRBV29-1,TGCAGCGTTGAAGATCTTCAAGAAAAACTGTTTTTT,CSVEDLQEKLFF
NA,NA,TRBJ2-1,TRBV3-1,TGTGCCAGCAGCCAAGGGCTCCAGGTCTACAATGAGCAGTTCTTC,CASSQGLQVYNEQFF
NA,NA,TRBJ2-3,TRBV6-5,TGTGCCAGCAGTTACTCGACTTCAGCATTAGGCCCTACAGATACGCAGTATTTT,CASSYSTSALGPTDTQYF
NA,NA,TRBJ2-1,TRBV30,TGTGCCTGGTCGGGGGACGTCGGCTCCTACAATGAGCAGTTCTTC,CAWSGDVGSYNEQFF
NA,NA,TRBJ2-3,TRBV7-3,TGTGCCAGCAGCCCCGGACAGACGAGCACAGATACGCAGTATTTT,CASSPGQTSTDTQYF
NA,NA,TRBJ1-4,TRBV5-1,TGCGCCAGCAGCTACTCGACAGGCGACGAGGGGAAACTGTTTTTT,CASSYSTGDEGKLFF
NA,NA,TRBJ2-3,TRBV10-3,TGTGCCATCAGCGGGGGAAGCACAGATACGCAGTATTTT,CAISGGSTDTQYF
NA,NA,TRBJ1-1,TRBV12-3/TRBV12-4,TGTGCCAGCAGTTTTTCGGGGGGCGCGTACACTGAAGCTTTCTTT,CASSFSGGAYTEAFF
NA,TRBD2,TRBJ2-7,TRBV30,TGTGCCTGGAGTGTACGGGGGGGCGCGTACTTC,CAWSVRGGAYF
NA,NA,TRBJ1-2,TRBV25-1,TGTGCCACGGGGAGGGCAGAGGACTATGGCTACACCTTC,CATGRAEDYGYTF
NA,NA,TRBJ1-1,TRBV7-3,TGTGCCAGCAGCTTAATGGCGGACACTGAAGCTTTCTTT,CASSLMADTEAFF
NA,NA,TRBJ2-5,TRBV4-1,TGCGCCAGCAGCCAAGACCCTGGGACATCAGAGTCGGAGACCCAGTACTTC,CASSQDPGTSESETQYF
NA,NA,TRBJ2-4,TRBV12-3/TRBV12-4,TGTGCCAGCAGTTTAGGGGGGCTTAGGGCCAAAAACATTCAGTACTTC,CASSLGGLRAKNIQYF
NA,NA,TRBJ2-3,TRBV29-1,TGCAGCGTTCTACGGGGGGCCAGCACAGATACGCAGTATTTT,CSVLRGASTDTQYF
NA,TRBD1,TRBJ1-1,TRBV29-1,TGCAGCGTTGAACAGGGGGACACTGAAGCTTTCTTT,CSVEQGDTEAFF
NA,NA,TRBJ1-5,TRBV29-1,TGCAGCGTCTCGGGGGCCGATCAGCCCCAGCATTTT,CSVSGADQPQHF
once,TRBD2,TRBJ2-5,TRBV20-1,TGCAGTGCCCTCGCCCCGGCTAGCGGGAGAGTGGAGACCCAGTACTTC,CSALAPASGRVETQYF
NA,NA,TRBJ2-3,TRBV7-2,TGTGCCAGCAGAGGAGCAGCGGCGAGCACAGATACGCAGTATTTT,CASRGAAASTDTQYF